A few counts support the clone carrying this TCR beta chain. This specimen belongs to a study of CD8 T cells in Susac syndrome. CDR3 length equals 14 residues. Trimming cost V 6 bases and J 3 bases, with 12 bases left between them. Per the germline V gene, CDR1 is MNHNS and CDR2 is SASEGT. A quantity of about 0.5 to 1 ug RNA underwent reverse transcription using random hexamers. It was immunoSEQ multiplex PCR that amplified TCR beta CDR3 across 54 Vbeta and 13 Jbeta. TCRdb reanalysed the immunoSEQ multiplex PCR reads using MiXCR and keeps one entry per CDR3 protein. Seen here are roughly 120,000 distinct CDR3 sequences, 80% to 95% observed once, and the top ten hold over 0.3%. The authors sequenced TCR beta from blood CD8+ and CD4+ T cells. Patients with stable or active relapsing-remitting disease, all of them treatment-naive, made up the multiple sclerosis controls.

The sequenced sample consisted of CD8+ T cells from PBMCs. The source is a human donor with multiple sclerosis. The chain uses TRBV6-1 and TRBJ1-5; perhaps TRBD1 as D (6 bases). This chain's CDR3 is CASSRGQSNQPQHF. DNA of the CDR3: TGTGCCAGCAGCCGAGGACAGTCCAATCAGCCCCAGCATTTT.